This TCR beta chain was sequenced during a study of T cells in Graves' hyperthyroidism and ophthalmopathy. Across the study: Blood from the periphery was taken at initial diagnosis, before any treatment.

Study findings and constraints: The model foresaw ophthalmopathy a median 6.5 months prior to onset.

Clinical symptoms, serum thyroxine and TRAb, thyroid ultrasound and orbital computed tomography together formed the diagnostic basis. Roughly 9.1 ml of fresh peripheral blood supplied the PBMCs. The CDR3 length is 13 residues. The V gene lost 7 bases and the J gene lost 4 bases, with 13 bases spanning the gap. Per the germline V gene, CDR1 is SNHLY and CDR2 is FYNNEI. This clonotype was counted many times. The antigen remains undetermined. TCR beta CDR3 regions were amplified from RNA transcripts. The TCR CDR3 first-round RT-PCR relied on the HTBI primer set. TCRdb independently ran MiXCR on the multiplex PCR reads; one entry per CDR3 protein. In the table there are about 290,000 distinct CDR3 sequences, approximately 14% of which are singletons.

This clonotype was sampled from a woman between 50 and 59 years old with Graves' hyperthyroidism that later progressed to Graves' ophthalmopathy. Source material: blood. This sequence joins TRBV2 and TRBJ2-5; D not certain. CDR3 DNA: TGTGCCAGCACCTCCGGGTGGACAGAGACCCAGTACTTC. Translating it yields CASTSGWTETQYF.